This T cell receptor beta chain originates from a study of blood T cell repertoires in COVID-19. Study context: T cells, B-cell-depleted T cells, or PBMCs provided the cDNA or gDNA that served as material.

As handled by the study authors: Reference gene primer amplification gave nucleated cell count estimates. Clones were sequenced by immunoSEQ multiplex PCR, and TCRdb holds only the in-frame ones, with some missing. Clone size and V and J calls were adopted from that table, with D and trimming inferred from the DNA. Of over 250,000 clones in the sample, 80% to 90% were seen once. V was cut by 8 bases and J by 5 bases, with 15 bases left in between. Germline V lookup: CDR1 MNHEY, CDR2 SVGAGI. This CDR3 region has 14 residues. The table lists this clone with a count of one. The clonotype originates from a woman between 70 and 85 years old with acute or convalescent COVID-19. The specimen sequenced was peripheral blood. V gene TRBV6-5 combines with J gene TRBJ1-4; perhaps TRBD1 as D (5 bases). The DNA of the CDR3 is TGTGCCAGCCAGGGAGGGGAGAAAAATGAAAAACTGTTTTTT. Its protein product is CASQGGEKNEKLFF.